These 19 T cell receptor beta chains were sequenced from one sample in a study of blood T cell repertoires in COVID-19. Clones were sequenced by immunoSEQ multiplex PCR, and TCRdb holds only the in-frame ones, with some missing. The profile shows about 220,000 clones, more than 65% of them singletons. The sample consisted of peripheral blood. These receptors all come from a woman aged 25 to 39 who had recovered from COVID-19.

The V and J genes are TRBV19 and TRBJ1-2; 7 bases fit TRBD1. The CDR3 extends over 18 amino acids. Germline V gene lookup returns CDR1 LNHDA and CDR2 SQIVND (reference sequence). The trim removed 2 bases at V and 1 base at J, leaving 13 bases unmatched. Here the CDR3 reads CASSISSQGGTNNYGYTF. Here the CDR3 DNA reads TGTGCCAGTAGTATATCAAGTCAGGGGGGAACTAATAACTATGGCTACACCTTC.

The V call is TRBV10-3, the J call TRBJ2-7; 11 bases are shared with TRBD1. V lost 2 bases and J lost 4; bases outside the gene matches: 13. CDR3 length equals 18 residues. Germline V gives CDR1 ENHRY, CDR2 SYGVKD. CDR3 DNA sequence: TGTGCCATCAGTGAGCCTAGAGATCTGGACAGGGGGCCGTACGAGCAGTACTTC. Its protein is CAISEPRDLDRGPYEQYF.

The rearrangement joins TRBV6-5 to TRBJ2-7; D is perhaps TRBD2 (5 bases). The ends were cut back, 2 bases at V and 7 bases at J, with 12 bases in the middle. In germline, CDR1 is MNHEY, CDR2 SVGAGI. The CDR3 runs to 13 residues. As DNA, the CDR3 is TGTGCCAGCAGTTACGTTCCGGGAAAGGAGCAGTACTTC. This codes for CASSYVPGKEQYF.

This rearrangement joins TRBV6-1 to TRBJ1-6; D call uncertain. Germline CDR1 is MNHNS and CDR2 is SASEGT. The CDR3 has 13 amino acids. The V end lost 1 base, the J end lost 10 bases, and 8 bases lay between the germline ends. The CDR3 reads CASSEGEASPLHF. Here the CDR3 DNA reads TGTGCCAGCAGTGAAGGAGAAGCCTCACCCCTCCACTTT.

This sequence joins TRBV5-1 and TRBJ2-7; D perhaps matches TRBD2 (5 bases). Trimming removed 0 bases at V and 3 bases at J, with 13 bases between. Looked up from germline, CDR1 is SGHRS and CDR2 is YFSETQ. This CDR3 contains 15 residues. The CDR3 loop reads CASSLAAGRDYEQYF. The CDR3 nucleotides are TGCGCCAGCAGCTTGGCGGCCGGACGGGACTACGAGCAGTACTTC.

The chain combines TRBV11-2 with TRBJ1-4; weak D call: TRBD1 (5 bases). Germline V CDR1 and CDR2: SGHAT, FQNNGV. V was pared by 7 bases and J by 4 bases, with 16 bases between. There are 15 residues in the CDR3. CDR3 sequence (DNA): TGTGCCAGCACCATCATAATGGGGGGTAATGAAAAACTGTTTTTT. Protein: CASTIIMGGNEKLFF.

The chain links TRBV6-5 to TRBJ2-5, with 7 bases that match TRBD2. Trimming at V came to 6 bases and at J to 5 bases, leaving 9 bases not matched to a gene. CDR1 and CDR2 from the germline V gene are MNHEY and SVGAGI. The CDR3 has 14 amino acids. For the CDR3, the DNA is TGTGCCAGCAGCTTAACCTTGGGAGGGGAGACCCAGTACTTC. Amino acid sequence: CASSLTLGGETQYF.

This clone appeared a single time. The CDR3 here is CASSEAREQFF. The CDR3 nucleotides are TGTGCCAGCAGTGAAGCGAGGGAGCAGTTCTTC. The V call is TRBV2, the J call TRBJ2-1; D is unresolved. The CDR3 totals 11 residues. Deletions cut 0 bases from V and 10 bases from J, with 4 bases between. Germline CDR1 SNHLY, CDR2 FYNNEI.

This clone was seen a single time. CDR3 sequence (DNA): TGTGCCAGCAGTTTAGCCGGCTATGGCTACACCTTC. Protein: CASSLAGYGYTF. J is TRBJ1-2 and V is TRBV28; D remains unclear. From germline, CDR1 is MDHEN and CDR2 SYDVKM. This CDR3 is 12 amino acids long. Deletions cut 2 bases from V and 4 bases from J, with 5 bases between.

The V and J genes are TRBV6-4 and TRBJ2-6; maybe TRBD2 (6 bases). V was pared by 4 bases and J by 4 bases, with 11 bases between. The CDR3 has 15 residues. Germline V gene sequence: CDR1 MRHNA, CDR2 SNTAGT. The CDR3 protein is CASSAAGSGANVLTF. The CDR3 DNA sequence: TGTGCCAGCAGTGCCGCGGGATCCGGGGCCAACGTCCTGACTTTC.

V is TRBV27 and J is TRBJ2-6, with 7 bases fitting TRBD1. V was pared by 7 bases and J by 4 bases, with 4 bases of the junction left unmatched. CDR3 length equals 14 residues. Germline lookup yields CDR1 MNHEY and CDR2 SMNVEV (reference sequence). DNA for the CDR3: TGTGCCAGCATGAGGGGGCAAGGGGCCAACGTCCTGACTTTC. Translating gives CASMRGQGANVLTF.

The V gene is TRBV7-3, the J gene TRBJ2-3; 7 bases fit TRBD2. CDR3 size: 13 residues. V was clipped by 2 bases and J by 4 bases; unmatched bases: 0. Germline CDR1 reads SGHTA; CDR2 reads FQGTGA. The chain's CDR3 is CASSLAGADTQYF. CDR3 coding DNA: TGTGCCAGCAGCTTAGCGGGAGCAGATACGCAGTATTTT.

The rearrangement links TRBV9 to TRBJ1-6; TRBD1 is a possible D gene (5 bases). CDR3 size: 15 residues. From germline, CDR1 is SGDLS and CDR2 YYNGEE. V lost 2 bases and J lost 3, with 9 bases in between. In DNA, the CDR3 is TGTGCCAGCAGCGTCGAGCAGGGCTATAATTCACCCCTCCACTTT. Translating gives CASSVEQGYNSPLHF.

This chain joins TRBV27 and TRBJ2-7; 9 bases line up with TRBD2. J gave up 4 bases and V 5 bases, and 6 bases lay outside the gene matches. Per germline, CDR1 MNHEY and CDR2 SMNVEV (reference sequence). The CDR3 is made up of 14 amino acids. The CDR3, as DNA: TGTGCCAGCAGTCCCCGGACTAGCGCATACGAGCAGTACTTC. Translated, it gives CASSPRTSAYEQYF.

The genes are TRBV3-1 (or the pseudogene TRBV3-2) and TRBJ2-4, with 11 bases lining up with TRBD2. The CDR3 consists of 16 residues. Trimming removed 3 bases from V and 8 bases from J; junction bases left unmatched: 9. Germline-derived CDR1 and CDR2 are LGHDT and YNNKEL (reference sequence). CDR3 sequence (DNA): TGTGCCAGCAGCCATGCCCGACTAGCGGGAATTGACATTCAGTACTTC. Its protein is CASSHARLAGIDIQYF.

The rearrangement links TRBV5-1 to TRBJ2-1; D might be TRBD1 (5 bases). V was clipped by 3 bases and J by 4 bases, with 20 bases between them. This CDR3 has 17 residues. From germline, CDR1 is SGHRS and CDR2 YFSETQ. CDR3 sequence reads: CASSSAAAGYSYNEQFF. As DNA, the CDR3 is TGCGCCAGCAGCTCCGCCGCTGCAGGGTATTCTTACAATGAGCAGTTCTTC.

The chain is built from TRBV2 and TRBJ1-2; D call uncertain. Germline V lookup: CDR1 SNHLY, CDR2 FYNNEI. This CDR3 contains 11 residues. Trimming removed 4 bases at V and 7 bases at J, with 7 bases between. The CDR3 nucleotides are TGTGCCAGCAGTGGAGGTTCTGGCTACACCTTC. Protein sequence: CASSGGSGYTF.

This chain joins TRBV9 and TRBJ2-7; 9 bases align to TRBD2. This CDR3 spans 16 amino acids. In germline, CDR1 is SGDLS, CDR2 YYNGEE. Trimming removed 4 bases from V and 0 bases from J; junction bases left unmatched: 8. CDR3 nucleotides: TGTGCCAGCAGCCCAAGCGGGAGGCGATTCTCCTACGAGCAGTACTTC. This gives the protein CASSPSGRRFSYEQYF. Variable domain in full (rest from reference TRBV9 and TRBJ2-7): DSGVTQTPKHLITATGQRVTLRCSPRSGDLSVYWYQQSLDQGLQFLIQYYNGEERAKGNILERFSAQQFPDLHSELNLSSLELGDSALYFCASSPSGRRFSYEQYFGPGTRLTVT.

The chain employs TRBV29-1 and TRBJ2-7, with 11 bases lining up with TRBD1. The CDR3 has 14 residues. J was trimmed by 5 bases and V by 2 bases; bases with no gene match: 5. Germline V CDR1 and CDR2: SQVTM, ANQGSEA. Written as DNA, the CDR3 is TGCAGCGTTGAATTGGGGACAGGGGGGGACGAGCAGTACTTC. The encoded protein is CSVELGTGGDEQYF.